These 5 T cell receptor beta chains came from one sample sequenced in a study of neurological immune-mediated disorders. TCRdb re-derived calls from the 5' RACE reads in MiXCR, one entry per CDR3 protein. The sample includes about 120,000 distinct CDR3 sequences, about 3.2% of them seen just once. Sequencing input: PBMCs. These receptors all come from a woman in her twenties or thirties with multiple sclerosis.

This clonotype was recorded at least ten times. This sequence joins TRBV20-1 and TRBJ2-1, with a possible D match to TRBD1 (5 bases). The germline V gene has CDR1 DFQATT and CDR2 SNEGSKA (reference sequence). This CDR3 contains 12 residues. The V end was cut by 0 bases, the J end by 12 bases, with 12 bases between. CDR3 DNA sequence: TGCAGTGCTAGAGATCGCGGAAGGGGGCAGTTCTTC. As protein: CSARDRGRGQFF.

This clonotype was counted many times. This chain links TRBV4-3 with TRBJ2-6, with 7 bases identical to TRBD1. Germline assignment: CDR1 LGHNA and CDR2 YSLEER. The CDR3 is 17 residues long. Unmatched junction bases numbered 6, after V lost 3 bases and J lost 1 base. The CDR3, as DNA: TGCGCCAGCAGCCATAGACAGGGTATGTCTGGGGCCAACGTCCTGACTTTC. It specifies CASSHRQGMSGANVLTF.

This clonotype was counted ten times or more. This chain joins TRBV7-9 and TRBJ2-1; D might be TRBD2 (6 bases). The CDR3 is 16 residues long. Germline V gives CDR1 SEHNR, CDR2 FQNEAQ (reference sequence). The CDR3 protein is CATWRDGAPIYNEQFF. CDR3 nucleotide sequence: TGTGCAACTTGGAGGGACGGGGCCCCTATTTACAATGAGCAGTTCTTC.

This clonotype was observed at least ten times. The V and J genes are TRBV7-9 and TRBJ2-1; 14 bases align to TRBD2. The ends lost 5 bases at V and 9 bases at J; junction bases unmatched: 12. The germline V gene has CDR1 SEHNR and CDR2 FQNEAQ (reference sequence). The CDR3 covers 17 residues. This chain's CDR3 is CASSTLTSGRALSEQFF. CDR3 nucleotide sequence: TGTGCCAGCAGCACTCTGACTAGCGGGAGGGCCCTGAGTGAGCAGTTCTTC.

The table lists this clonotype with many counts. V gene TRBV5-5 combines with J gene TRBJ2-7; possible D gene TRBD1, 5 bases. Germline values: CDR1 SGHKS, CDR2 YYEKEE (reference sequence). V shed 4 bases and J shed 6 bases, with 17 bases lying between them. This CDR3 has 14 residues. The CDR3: CASSTDIRPREQYF. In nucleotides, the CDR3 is TGTGCCAGCAGCACGGACATCCGCCCGCGCGAGCAGTACTTC.